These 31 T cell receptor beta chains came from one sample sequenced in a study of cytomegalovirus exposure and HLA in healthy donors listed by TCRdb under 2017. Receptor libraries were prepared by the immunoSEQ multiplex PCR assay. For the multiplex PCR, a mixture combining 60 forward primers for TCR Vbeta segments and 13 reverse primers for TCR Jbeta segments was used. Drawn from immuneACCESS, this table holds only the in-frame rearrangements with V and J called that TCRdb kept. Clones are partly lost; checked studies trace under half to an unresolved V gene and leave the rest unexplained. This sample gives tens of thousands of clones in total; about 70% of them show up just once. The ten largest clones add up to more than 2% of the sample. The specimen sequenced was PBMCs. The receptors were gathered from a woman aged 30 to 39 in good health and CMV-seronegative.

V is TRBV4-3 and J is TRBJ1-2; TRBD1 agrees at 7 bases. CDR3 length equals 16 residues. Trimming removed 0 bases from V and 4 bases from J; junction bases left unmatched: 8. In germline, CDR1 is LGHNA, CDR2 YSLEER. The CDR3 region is CASSQDKTGVIYGYTF. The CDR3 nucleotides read TGCGCCAGCAGCCAAGATAAAACAGGGGTCATCTATGGCTACACCTTC.

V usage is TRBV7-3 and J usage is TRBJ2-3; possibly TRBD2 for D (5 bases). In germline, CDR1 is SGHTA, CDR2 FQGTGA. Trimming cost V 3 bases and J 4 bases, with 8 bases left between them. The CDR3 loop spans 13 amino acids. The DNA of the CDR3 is TGTGCCAGCAGCTTCGGGGTCGCAGATACGCAGTATTTT. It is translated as CASSFGVADTQYF.

The CDR3 is CASSPSGLGNYGYTF. The CDR3 DNA follows: TGTGCCAGCAGTCCGTCGGGACTCGGTAACTATGGCTACACCTTC. The rearrangement joins TRBV28 to TRBJ1-2; TRBD1 might be the D (5 bases). The CDR3 covers 15 residues. Between the trimmed V and J ends, which lost 5 bases and 1 base, there was a span of 14 bases. Germline CDR1 reads MDHEN; CDR2 reads SYDVKM.

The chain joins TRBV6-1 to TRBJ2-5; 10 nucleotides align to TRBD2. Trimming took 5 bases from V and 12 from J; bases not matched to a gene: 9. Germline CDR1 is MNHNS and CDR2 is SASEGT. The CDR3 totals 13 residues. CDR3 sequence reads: CASSWTSGPFEYF. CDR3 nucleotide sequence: TGTGCCAGCAGTTGGACTAGCGGTCCGTTTGAGTACTTC.

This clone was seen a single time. For the CDR3, the DNA is TGTGCCAGCACCTCCGGGACAGTGGGATATGGTTATGGCTACACCTTC. Its translation: CASTSGTVGYGYGYTF. The chain has TRBV19 and TRBJ1-2, with TRBD1 identical over 7 bases. CDR3 length: 16 amino acids. The trim removed 9 bases at V and 5 bases at J, leaving 18 bases unmatched. Germline CDR1 reads LNHDA; CDR2 reads SQIVND (reference sequence). Drawing the rest from reference TRBV19 and TRBJ1-2, the complete variable domain is DGGITQSPKYLFRKEGQNVTLSCEQNLNHDAMYWYRQDPGQGLRLIYYSQIVNDFQKGDIAEGYSVSREKKESFPLTVTSAQKNPTAFYLCASTSGTVGYGYGYTFGSGTRLTVV.

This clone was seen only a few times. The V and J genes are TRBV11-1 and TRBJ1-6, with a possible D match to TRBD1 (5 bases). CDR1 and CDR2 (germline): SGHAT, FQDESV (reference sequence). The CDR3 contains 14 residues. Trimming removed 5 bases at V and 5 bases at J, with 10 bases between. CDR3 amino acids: CASSQRQNNSPLHF. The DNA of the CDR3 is TGTGCCAGCAGCCAGCGACAGAATAATTCACCCCTCCACTTT. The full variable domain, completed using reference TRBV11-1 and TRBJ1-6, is EAEVAQSPRYKITEKSQAVAFWCDPISGHATLYWYRQILGQGPELLVQFQDESVVDDSQLPKDRFSAERLKGVDSTLKIQPAELGDSAMYLCASSQRQNNSPLHFGNGTRLTVT.

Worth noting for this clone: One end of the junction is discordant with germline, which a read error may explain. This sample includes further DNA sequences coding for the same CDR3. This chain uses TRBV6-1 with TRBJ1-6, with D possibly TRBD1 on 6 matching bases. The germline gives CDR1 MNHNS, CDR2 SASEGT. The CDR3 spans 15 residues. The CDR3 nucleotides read TGTGCCAGCTTCCCAGGGGCCTCCCATAATTCACCCCTCCACTTT. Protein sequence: CASFPGASHNSPLHF.

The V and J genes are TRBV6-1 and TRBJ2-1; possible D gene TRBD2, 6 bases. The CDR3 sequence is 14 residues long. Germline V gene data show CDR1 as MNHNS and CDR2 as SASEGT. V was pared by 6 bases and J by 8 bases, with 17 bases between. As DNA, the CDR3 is TGTGCCAGCAGCCGGGGGACCGATTTACATGAGCAGTTCTTC. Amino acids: CASSRGTDLHEQFF.

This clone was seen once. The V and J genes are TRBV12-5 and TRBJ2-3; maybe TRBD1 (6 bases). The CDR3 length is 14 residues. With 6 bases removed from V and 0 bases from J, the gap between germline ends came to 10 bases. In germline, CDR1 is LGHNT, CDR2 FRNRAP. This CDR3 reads CASGTDSSTDTQYF. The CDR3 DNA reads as TGTGCTAGTGGGACGGACAGTAGCACAGATACGCAGTATTTT.

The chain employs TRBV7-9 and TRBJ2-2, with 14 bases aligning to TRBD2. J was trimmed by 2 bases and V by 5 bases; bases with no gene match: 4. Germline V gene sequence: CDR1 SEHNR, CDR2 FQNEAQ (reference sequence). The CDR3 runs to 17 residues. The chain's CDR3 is CASSPGLAGANTGELFF. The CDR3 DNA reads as TGTGCCAGCAGCCCGGGACTAGCGGGGGCCAACACCGGGGAGCTGTTTTTT.

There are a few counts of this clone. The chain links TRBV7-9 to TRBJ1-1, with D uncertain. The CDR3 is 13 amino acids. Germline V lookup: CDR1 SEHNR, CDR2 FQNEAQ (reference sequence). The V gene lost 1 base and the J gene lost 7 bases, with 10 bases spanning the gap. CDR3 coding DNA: TGTGCCAGCAGCTTAGGAGGGTACGGTGAAGCTTTCTTT. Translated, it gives CASSLGGYGEAFF.

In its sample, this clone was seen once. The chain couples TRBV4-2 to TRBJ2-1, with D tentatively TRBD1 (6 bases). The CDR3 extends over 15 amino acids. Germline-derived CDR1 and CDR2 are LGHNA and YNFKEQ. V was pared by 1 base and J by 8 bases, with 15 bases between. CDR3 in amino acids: CASSQAAGVADEQFF. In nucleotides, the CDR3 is TGTGCCAGCAGCCAAGCTGCAGGGGTGGCGGATGAGCAGTTCTTC.

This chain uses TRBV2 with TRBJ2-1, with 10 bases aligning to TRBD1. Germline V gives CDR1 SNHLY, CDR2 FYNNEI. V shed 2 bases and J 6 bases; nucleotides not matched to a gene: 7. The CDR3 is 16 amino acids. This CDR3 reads CASSEPGQGRSNEQFF. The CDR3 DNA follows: TGTGCCAGCAGTGAACCGGGACAGGGGAGAAGCAATGAGCAGTTCTTC.

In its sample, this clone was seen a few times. As DNA, the CDR3 is TGTGCCAGCAGTTACGGGGGACTTTACACCGGGGAGCTGTTTTTT. It specifies CASSYGGLYTGELFF. The rearrangement uses TRBV6-6 and TRBJ2-2, with D possibly matching TRBD2 (6 bases). V lost 2 bases, J lost 3 bases, and 10 bases lay in between. Germline CDR1 reads MNHNY; CDR2 reads SVGAGI (reference sequence). CDR3 length equals 15 residues.

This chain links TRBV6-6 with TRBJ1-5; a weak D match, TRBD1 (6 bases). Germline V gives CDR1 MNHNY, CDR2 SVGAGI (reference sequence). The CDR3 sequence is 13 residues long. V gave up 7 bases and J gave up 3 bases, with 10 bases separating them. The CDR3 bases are TGTGCCAGCACCAGGGGAAACAATCAGCCCCAGCATTTT. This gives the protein CASTRGNNQPQHF.

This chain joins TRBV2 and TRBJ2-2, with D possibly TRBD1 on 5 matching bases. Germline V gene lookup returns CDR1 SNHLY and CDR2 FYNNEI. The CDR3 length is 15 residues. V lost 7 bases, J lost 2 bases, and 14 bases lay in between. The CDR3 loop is CASNLPGQNTGELFF. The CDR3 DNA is TGTGCCAGCAACCTCCCAGGACAAAACACCGGGGAGCTGTTTTTT.

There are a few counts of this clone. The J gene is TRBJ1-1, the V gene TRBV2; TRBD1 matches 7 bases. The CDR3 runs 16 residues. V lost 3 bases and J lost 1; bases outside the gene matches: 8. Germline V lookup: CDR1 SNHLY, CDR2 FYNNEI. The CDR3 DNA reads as TGTGCCAGCAGTGAGGCATCATACAGGGGGAACACTGAAGCTTTCTTT. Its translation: CASSEASYRGNTEAFF.

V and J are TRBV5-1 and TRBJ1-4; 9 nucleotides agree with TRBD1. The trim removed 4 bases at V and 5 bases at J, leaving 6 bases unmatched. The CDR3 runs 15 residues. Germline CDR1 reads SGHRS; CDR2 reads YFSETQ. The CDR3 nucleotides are TGCGCCAGCAGCCCCAAGACAGGGGGGAATGAAAAACTGTTTTTT. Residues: CASSPKTGGNEKLFF. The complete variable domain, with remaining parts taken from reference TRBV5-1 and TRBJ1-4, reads KAGVTQTPRYLIKTRGQQVTLSCSPISGHRSVSWYQQTPGQGLQFLFEYFSETQRNKGNFPGRFSGRQFSNSRSEMNVSTLELGDSALYLCASSPKTGGNEKLFFGSGTQLSVL.

The CDR3 DNA reads TGCGCCAGCAGTAGGGGGGGACAGGAGGGGAAATTTGAAGCTTTCTTT. Protein sequence: CASSRGGQEGKFEAFF. This chain connects TRBV5-1 to TRBJ1-1; 8 nucleotides agree with TRBD1. The germline CDR1 and CDR2 sequences are SGHRS and YFSETQ. V trimming: 5 bases; J trimming: 7 bases; junction bases outside the gene matches: 16. CDR3 length equals 16 residues. Full variable domain (remainder filled in from reference TRBV5-1 and TRBJ1-1): KAGVTQTPRYLIKTRGQQVTLSCSPISGHRSVSWYQQTPGQGLQFLFEYFSETQRNKGNFPGRFSGRQFSNSRSEMNVSTLELGDSALYLCASSRGGQEGKFEAFFGQGTRLTVV.

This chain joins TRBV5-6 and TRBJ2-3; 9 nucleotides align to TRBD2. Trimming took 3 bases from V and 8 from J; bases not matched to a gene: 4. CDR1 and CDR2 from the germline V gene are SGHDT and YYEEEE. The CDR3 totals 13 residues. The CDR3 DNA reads TGTGCCAGCAGCTCGACTAGCGGAGTTACGCAGTATTTT. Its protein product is CASSSTSGVTQYF.

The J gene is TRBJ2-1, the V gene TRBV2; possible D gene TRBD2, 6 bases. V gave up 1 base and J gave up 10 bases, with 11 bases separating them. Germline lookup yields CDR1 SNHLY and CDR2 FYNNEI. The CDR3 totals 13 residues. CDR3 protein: CASSEGGGREQFF. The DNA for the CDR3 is TGTGCCAGCAGTGAAGGGGGAGGCCGGGAGCAGTTCTTC.

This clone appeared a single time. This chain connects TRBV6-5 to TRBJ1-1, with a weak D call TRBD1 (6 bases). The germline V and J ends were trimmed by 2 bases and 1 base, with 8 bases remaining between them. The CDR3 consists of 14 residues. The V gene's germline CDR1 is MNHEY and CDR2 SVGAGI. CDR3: CASSYGGQNTEAFF. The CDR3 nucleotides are TGTGCCAGCAGTTACGGGGGACAGAACACTGAAGCTTTCTTT.

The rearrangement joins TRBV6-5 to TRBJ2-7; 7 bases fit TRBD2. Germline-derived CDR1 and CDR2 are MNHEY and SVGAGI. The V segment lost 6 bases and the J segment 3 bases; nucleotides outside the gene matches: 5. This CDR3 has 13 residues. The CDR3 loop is CASSEGLFYEQYF. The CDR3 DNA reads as TGTGCCAGCAGCGAGGGACTATTCTACGAGCAGTACTTC.

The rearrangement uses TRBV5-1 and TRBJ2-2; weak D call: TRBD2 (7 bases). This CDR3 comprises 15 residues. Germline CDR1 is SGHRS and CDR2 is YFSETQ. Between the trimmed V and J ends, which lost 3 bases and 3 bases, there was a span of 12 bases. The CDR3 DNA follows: TGCGCCAGCAGCTCGGGGGGCAGGGACACCGGGGAGCTGTTTTTT. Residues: CASSSGGRDTGELFF.

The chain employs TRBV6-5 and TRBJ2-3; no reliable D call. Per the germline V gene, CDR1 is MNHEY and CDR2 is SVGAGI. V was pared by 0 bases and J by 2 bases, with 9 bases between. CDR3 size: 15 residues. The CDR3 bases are TGTGCCAGCAGTTACTCCAGAGACAACACAGATACGCAGTATTTT. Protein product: CASSYSRDNTDTQYF.

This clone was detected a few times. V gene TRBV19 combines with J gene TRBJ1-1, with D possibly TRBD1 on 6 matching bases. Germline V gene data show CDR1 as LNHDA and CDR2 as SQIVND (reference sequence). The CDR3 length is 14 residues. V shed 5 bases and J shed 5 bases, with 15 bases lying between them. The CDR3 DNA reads TGTGCCAGTAGTTTCAGGGGTCGTGAAACTGAAGCTTTCTTT. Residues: CASSFRGRETEAFF.

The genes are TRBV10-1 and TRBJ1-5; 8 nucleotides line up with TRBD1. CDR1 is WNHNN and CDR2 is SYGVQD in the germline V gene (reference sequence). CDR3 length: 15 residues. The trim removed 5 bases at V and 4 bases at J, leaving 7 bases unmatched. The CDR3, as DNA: TGCGCCAGCAGTTGGACAGGGACACTAAATCAGCCCCAGCATTTT. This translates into CASSWTGTLNQPQHF.

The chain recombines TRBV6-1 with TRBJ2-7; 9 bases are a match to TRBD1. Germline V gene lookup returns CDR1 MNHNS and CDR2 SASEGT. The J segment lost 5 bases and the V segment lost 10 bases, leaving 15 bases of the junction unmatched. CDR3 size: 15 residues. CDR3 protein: CAIRTTGGVGNEQYF. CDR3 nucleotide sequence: TGTGCCATCAGGACCACAGGGGGCGTGGGTAACGAGCAGTACTTC.

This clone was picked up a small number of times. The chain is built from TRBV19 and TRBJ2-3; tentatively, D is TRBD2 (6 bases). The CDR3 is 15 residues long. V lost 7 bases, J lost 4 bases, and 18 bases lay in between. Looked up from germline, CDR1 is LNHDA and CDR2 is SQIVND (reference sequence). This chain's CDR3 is CASTRFASGADTQYF. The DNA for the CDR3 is TGTGCCAGTACTCGGTTTGCATCGGGGGCAGATACGCAGTATTTT.

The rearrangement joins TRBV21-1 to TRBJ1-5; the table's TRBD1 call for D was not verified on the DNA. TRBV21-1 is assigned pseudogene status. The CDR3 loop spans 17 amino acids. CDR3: CASSKGAGENSNQPQHF. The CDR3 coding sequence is TGTGCCAGCAGCAAAGGGGCAGGGGAAAATAGCAATCAGCCCCAGCATTTT.

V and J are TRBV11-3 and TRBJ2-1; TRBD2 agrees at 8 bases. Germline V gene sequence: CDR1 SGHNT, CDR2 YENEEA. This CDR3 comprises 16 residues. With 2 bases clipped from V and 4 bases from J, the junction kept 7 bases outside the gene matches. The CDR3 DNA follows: TGTGCCAGCAGCTTATCGGGGGGGTCGAGGTACAATGAGCAGTTCTTC. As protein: CASSLSGGSRYNEQFF.